Listed here is a single TCR beta chain. Antigen unknown. Profiling relied on immunoSEQ multiplex PCR, and the TCRdb table lists in-frame clones only, not all of them. The sample yields about 75,000 clones, around 84% seen once. This sample is part of a study of T cell clones after liver transplantation. Study background: Immunosuppression withdrawal was tried within 2 years after liver transplantation in this trial. Until 12-24 months post-transplant, subjects got standard immunosuppression and no induction. Study-wide results and caveats: Rather than being deleted, graft donor-reactive T cells may have moved into the graft.

CDR1 is SGHVS and CDR2 is FQNEAQ in the germline V gene. V dropped 5 bases and J dropped 3; count of bases not matched to a gene: 7. There are 15 residues in the CDR3. Sample: CD4+ T cells from blood, taken around 50 months after liver transplant. The sequence derives from a human patient who received a liver transplant. Some T cells may be the graft donor's. The J gene is TRBJ2-7, the V gene TRBV7-8; TRBD2 aligns across 10 bases. Written as DNA, the CDR3 is TGTGCCAGCAGCCTAGGACTAGCGGACCTCTACGAGCAGTACTTC. Translated, it gives CASSLGLADLYEQYF.